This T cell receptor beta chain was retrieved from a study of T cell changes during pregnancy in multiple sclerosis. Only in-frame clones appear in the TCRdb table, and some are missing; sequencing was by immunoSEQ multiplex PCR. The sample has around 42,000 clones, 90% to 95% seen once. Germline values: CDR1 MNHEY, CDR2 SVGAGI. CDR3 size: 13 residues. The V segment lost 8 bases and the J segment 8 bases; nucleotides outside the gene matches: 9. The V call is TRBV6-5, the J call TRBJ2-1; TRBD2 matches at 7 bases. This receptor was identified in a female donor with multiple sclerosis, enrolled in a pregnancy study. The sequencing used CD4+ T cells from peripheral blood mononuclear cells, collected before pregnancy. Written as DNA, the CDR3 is TGTGCCAGCTCCGGGACTACGTTACATGAGCAGTTCTTC. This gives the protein CASSGTTLHEQFF.